Listed below are T cell receptor beta chains from one sample, sequenced in a study of shared clonotypes between healthy human individuals. Method: immunoSEQ multiplex PCR; TCRdb's copy keeps in-frame clones and lacks some. The sample contains about 2.2 million clones, about 94% of which appear only once. The source material was naive CD8+ T cells from PBMCs. All receptors come from a man younger than 35 in good health. Some clones in this sample may be carry-over from other donors' samples. The CDR3 runs from the conserved cysteine through the conserved F or W. The D gene is left open where the match is weak. The size field is filled for only some rows; it gives once, few, many or a size class.

d_gene,v_gene,abundance,j_gene,CDR3aa,CDR3nt
-,TRBV4-2,once,TRBJ2-1,CASSQAARGDYNEQFF,TGTGCCAGCAGCCAAGCCGCTCGCGGGGATTACAATGAGCAGTTCTTC
-,TRBV29-1,-,TRBJ2-3,CSVEGEREQTDTQYF,TGCAGCGTTGAAGGGGAGAGGGAGCAAACAGATACGCAGTATTTT
-,TRBV19,few,TRBJ1-5,CASSIVNQPQHF,TGTGCCAGTAGTATCGTCAATCAGCCCCAGCATTTT
-,TRBV4-3,-,TRBJ2-7,CASSQGTRGPYEQYF,TGCGCCAGCAGCCAAGGTACCCGGGGTCCCTACGAGCAGTACTTC
-,TRBV2,-,TRBJ1-1,CASSAWGQNTEAFF,TGTGCCAGCAGTGCTTGGGGGCAGAACACTGAAGCTTTCTTT
TRBD1,TRBV7-9,-,TRBJ1-2,CASSLTGQEDYYGYTF,TGTGCCAGCAGCCTGACGGGACAGGAGGATTACTATGGCTACACCTTC
TRBD1,TRBV9,-,TRBJ1-1,CASSANRGRGNTEAFF,TGTGCCAGCAGCGCCAACAGGGGGCGGGGGAACACTGAAGCTTTCTTT
-,TRBV29-1,-,TRBJ2-7,CSVRIGGSYEQYF,TGCAGCGTTCGTATAGGGGGCTCCTACGAGCAGTACTTC
-,TRBV29-1,-,TRBJ2-7,CSVEGGQLTSYEQYF,TGCAGCGTTGAGGGGGGACAGCTTACCTCCTACGAGCAGTACTTC
-,TRBV27,-,TRBJ1-4,CASSLSAYSEKLFF,TGTGCCAGCAGTTTATCGGCCTATTCGGAAAAACTGTTTTTT
TRBD1,TRBV27,-,TRBJ2-1,CASSSHQGASYNEQFF,TGTGCCAGCAGTTCGCACCAGGGGGCTTCCTACAATGAGCAGTTCTTC
-,TRBV18,-,TRBJ2-5,CASSLELSYQETQYF,TGTGCCAGCTCACTGGAACTATCGTACCAAGAGACCCAGTACTTC
-,TRBV29-1,-,TRBJ1-4,CSVWSGEKLFF,TGCAGCGTTTGGAGCGGTGAAAAACTGTTTTTT
-,TRBV18,-,TRBJ2-7,CASSPRRDYEQYF,TGTGCCAGCTCACCACGACGGGACTACGAGCAGTACTTC
-,TRBV27,-,TRBJ1-2,CASSLAGASYGYTF,TGTGCCAGCAGTTTAGCCGGGGCCAGCTATGGCTACACCTTC
TRBD2,TRBV19,-,TRBJ2-1,CASRGLIYNEQFF,TGTGCCAGTAGGGGACTAATATACAATGAGCAGTTCTTC
-,TRBV7-6,-,TRBJ2-7,CASGRAGNLYEQYF,TGTGCCAGCGGAAGGGCAGGGAACCTCTACGAGCAGTACTTC
-,TRBV11-2,-,TRBJ2-6,CASSLPFSGANVLTF,TGTGCCAGCAGCCTACCCTTCTCTGGGGCCAACGTCCTGACTTTC
-,TRBV6-1,once,TRBJ1-1,CASSEFGPNLKRNTEAFF,TGTGCCAGCAGTGAATTTGGCCCAAACCTTAAGCGGAACACTGAAGCTTTCTTT
-,TRBV9,-,TRBJ1-1,CASSPGNTEAFF,TGTGCCAGCAGCCCAGGGAACACTGAAGCTTTCTTT
TRBD2,TRBV7-2,once,TRBJ2-3,CASSSGTSGADTDTQYF,TGTGCCAGCAGCTCAGGGACTAGCGGGGCAGACACAGATACGCAGTATTTT
-,TRBV4-1,-,TRBJ2-7,CASSQATDLSSYEQYF,TGCGCCAGCAGCCAGGCCACGGACCTAAGCTCCTACGAGCAGTACTTC
TRBD1,TRBV7-8,-,TRBJ1-4,CASSLDRGDEKLFF,TGTGCCAGCAGCTTAGACAGGGGCGATGAAAAACTGTTTTTT
-,TRBV30,-,TRBJ1-1,CAWSLHGNTEAFF,TGTGCCTGGAGTCTTCATGGGAACACTGAAGCTTTCTTT
-,TRBV12-5,-,TRBJ2-5,CASGLGGPETQYF,TGTGCTAGTGGTTTGGGCGGTCCGGAGACCCAGTACTTC
-,TRBV2,-,TRBJ2-7,CASSEEGLATYEQYF,TGTGCCAGCAGTGAAGAGGGCCTAGCGACGTACGAGCAGTACTTC
-,TRBV29-1,-,TRBJ1-2,CSVETPGDDYGYTF,TGCAGCGTTGAGACCCCAGGGGACGACTATGGCTACACCTTC
-,TRBV15,-,TRBJ2-2,CATSGNRADTGELFF,TGTGCCACCAGCGGAAATAGGGCGGACACCGGGGAGCTGTTTTTT
-,TRBV7-3,-,TRBJ2-1,CASSLRGSEQFF,TGTGCCAGCAGCTTAAGAGGCAGTGAGCAGTTCTTC
-,TRBV27,-,TRBJ2-7,CASSFGTHYEQYF,TGTGCCAGCAGTTTCGGGACCCACTACGAGCAGTACTTC
-,TRBV7-9,-,TRBJ1-1,CASSYGAGGTEAFF,TGTGCCAGCAGCTATGGGGCGGGGGGCACTGAAGCTTTCTTT
-,TRBV7-3,once,TRBJ1-2,CASSLGIGDGRRTF,TGTGCCAGCAGCTTAGGTATAGGTGACGGTCGTCGAACCTTC
TRBD2,TRBV19,-,TRBJ2-1,CASREGINEQFF,TGTGCCTCCCGGGAGGGTATCAATGAGCAGTTCTTC
-,TRBV6-5,-,TRBJ1-4,CASSYLGEGEKLFF,TGTGCCAGCAGTTACCTAGGAGAGGGCGAAAAACTGTTTTTT
-,TRBV7-9,-,TRBJ1-2,CASSGAGAGGYGYTF,TGTGCCAGCAGCGGCGCGGGGGCGGGCGGCTATGGCTACACCTTC
-,TRBV19,-,TRBJ2-1,CASSISRATEQFF,TGTGCCAGTAGTATATCCAGGGCTACTGAGCAGTTCTTC
-,TRBV14,-,TRBJ2-1,CASSQDNLWFEQFF,TGTGCCAGCAGCCAAGATAATTTATGGTTTGAGCAGTTCTTC
-,TRBV19,few,TRBJ1-1,CASKVQGRPVF,TGTGCCAGTAAGGTCCAGGGGAGGCCCGTCTTT
TRBD1,TRBV18,-,TRBJ2-5,CASSRDRGEETQYF,TGTGCCAGCTCACGGGACAGGGGGGAAGAGACCCAGTACTTC
-,TRBV5-5,-,TRBJ2-7,CASSPGTYEQYF,TGTGCCAGCAGCCCGGGCACCTACGAGCAGTACTTC
-,TRBV6-6,-,TRBJ2-5,CASTPNREGETQYF,TGTGCCAGCACCCCAAATCGAGAGGGAGAGACCCAGTACTTC
-,TRBV19,-,TRBJ1-1,CASSIDLETDNTEAFF,TGTGCCAGTAGTATAGATTTGGAGACTGACAACACTGAAGCTTTCTTT
TRBD2,TRBV4-1,-,TRBJ2-1,CASSQDRLADNEQFF,TGCGCCAGCAGCCAAGACCGACTAGCGGACAATGAGCAGTTCTTC
-,TRBV28,-,TRBJ2-1,CASSPLSYNEQFF,TGTGCCAGCAGTCCACTCTCCTACAATGAGCAGTTCTTC
-,TRBV29-1,-,TRBJ1-1,CSLRRGPEAFF,TGCAGCCTCAGACGGGGTCCTGAAGCTTTCTTT
-,TRBV10-3,once,TRBJ1-2,CATGTGNYGYTF,TGTGCCACCGGGACCGGAAACTATGGCTACACCTTC
-,TRBV29-1,-,TRBJ2-7,CSVAGSYYEQYF,TGCAGCGTTGCCGGCAGTTACTACGAGCAGTACTTC
-,TRBV4-3,-,TRBJ2-4,CASSQDIAGQGVQNIQYF,TGCGCCAGCAGCCAAGATATTGCAGGGCAAGGGGTACAAAACATTCAGTACTTC
-,TRBV9,-,TRBJ2-7,CASSDGASYEQYF,TGTGCCAGCAGCGACGGGGCTTCCTACGAGCAGTACTTC
-,TRBV11-2,once,TRBJ2-3,CASSLGAPGPGNTQYF,TGTGCCAGCAGCTTAGGGGCCCCAGGCCCCGGAAATACGCAGTATTTT
-,TRBV5-1,-,TRBJ2-7,CASSLVLAGSYEQYF,TGCGCCAGCAGCTTGGTTCTAGCCGGTAGCTACGAGCAGTACTTC
TRBD1,TRBV27,-,TRBJ2-1,CASSLHPPRDRGLFNEQFF,TGTGCCAGCAGTTTACACCCTCCCCGGGACAGGGGACTTTTCAATGAGCAGTTCTTC